This TCR beta chain was sequenced in a study of blood T cell repertoires in COVID-19. Study-level information: Acute-phase and convalescent COVID-19 samples originated in the United States, Italy and Spain. Sample material is recorded as cDNA or gDNA derived from T cells, B-cell-depleted T cells, or PBMCs.

Data came from immunoSEQ multiplex PCR; TCRdb stores just in-frame clones and leaves some out. Here the sample spans approximately 80,000 clones, over 75% being singletons. V was cut by 2 bases and J by 5 bases, with 9 bases left in between. The CDR3 totals 13 residues. The rearrangement uses TRBV12-3 or TRBV12-4 and TRBJ1-2; unclear D gene. The sequence came from a human donor in a cohort sampled during active COVID-19. The sequenced sample was peripheral blood. The DNA for the CDR3 is TGTGCCAGCAGTTTAAACGGGATGTATGGCTACACCTTC. It is translated as CASSLNGMYGYTF.